One sample yielded the 11 T cell receptor beta chains listed below, sequenced in a study of T cell changes during pregnancy in multiple sclerosis. Sequencing used immunoSEQ multiplex PCR; TCRdb keeps in-frame clones, though not all of them. The data show roughly 54,000 clones, 80% to 95% seen once. The specimen comprised CD4+ T cells from peripheral blood mononuclear cells, sampled after pregnancy. The receptors were sampled from a female donor with multiple sclerosis, enrolled in a pregnancy study.

This clone turned up a few times. The J gene is TRBJ1-6, the V gene TRBV6-5, with a tentative D call TRBD1 (6 bases). V was cut by 4 bases and J by 13 bases, with 14 bases left in between. This CDR3 has 13 residues. The germline V gene has CDR1 MNHEY and CDR2 SVGAGI. The CDR3 nucleotides are TGTGCCAGCAGTTGGGGGGGCCCCACTCCCCTCCACTTT. Its translation is CASSWGGPTPLHF.

J is TRBJ2-5 and V is TRBV27; 7 bases agree with TRBD1. CDR1 is MNHEY and CDR2 is SMNVEV in the germline V gene (reference sequence). CDR3 length: 13 residues. The J segment lost 9 bases and the V segment lost 6 bases, leaving 10 bases of the junction unmatched. The DNA for the CDR3 is TGTGCCAGCAGCCGCGGACAGGACCAAGCCCAGTACTTC. It codes for CASSRGQDQAQYF.

This clone was seen just once. The chain has TRBV7-2 and TRBJ2-2; the match to TRBD1 covers 7 bases. The germline CDR1 and CDR2 sequences are SGHTA and FQGNSA. V dropped 1 base and J dropped 3; count of bases not matched to a gene: 11. The CDR3 spans 18 residues. DNA of the CDR3: TGTGCCAGCAGCTTAGAGGTCCTCCGGGACAGTTACACCGGGGAGCTGTTTTTT. It codes for CASSLEVLRDSYTGELFF.

V and J are TRBV6-5 and TRBJ2-2, with 13 bases matching TRBD2. V was pared by 6 bases and J by 5 bases, with 3 bases of the junction left unmatched. Per the germline V gene, CDR1 is MNHEY and CDR2 is SVGAGI. The CDR3 loop spans 15 amino acids. The chain's CDR3 is CASSRLAGGTGELFF. CDR3 DNA sequence: TGTGCCAGCAGCAGACTAGCGGGGGGTACCGGGGAGCTGTTTTTT.

The V and J genes are TRBV9 and TRBJ1-6; 7 bases line up with TRBD1. This CDR3 is 15 amino acids long. Germline values: CDR1 SGDLS, CDR2 YYNGEE. V lost 3 bases and J lost 10; bases outside the gene matches: 10. The CDR3 sequence is CASSATTGSGSPLHF. CDR3 bases: TGTGCCAGCAGCGCTACGACAGGGTCGGGGTCACCCCTCCACTTT.

The CDR3 nucleotides are TGCGCCAGCAGCCAAGGGGTGGGGGGGAATGGCTACACCTTC. This gives the protein CASSQGVGGNGYTF. The chain employs TRBV4-1 and TRBJ1-2; possible D gene TRBD1, 5 bases. The CDR3 extends over 14 amino acids. Trimming stripped 1 base from V and 6 bases from J, with 12 bases between. CDR1 is MGHRA, CDR2 YSYEKL, per germline.

This sequence joins TRBV4-3 and TRBJ2-5; TRBD1 matches at 8 bases. Losses at the gene ends were 4 bases for V and 4 bases for J; bases not matched to a gene: 2. There are 13 residues in the CDR3. The germline V gene has CDR1 LGHNA and CDR2 YSLEER. This CDR3 is CASSRDRSETQYF. CDR3 in DNA: TGCGCCAGCAGCCGGGACAGGTCAGAGACCCAGTACTTC.

J is TRBJ2-2 and V is TRBV19, with 12 bases that match TRBD2. Germline V gene data show CDR1 as LNHDA and CDR2 as SQIVND (reference sequence). The CDR3 loop spans 16 amino acids. Trimming took 5 bases from V and 4 from J; bases not matched to a gene: 5. CDR3 in amino acids: CASSSWTSGATGELFF. The CDR3 DNA sequence: TGTGCCAGTAGTTCTTGGACTAGCGGGGCCACCGGGGAGCTGTTTTTT.

The gene calls are TRBV4-2 and TRBJ1-2, with D possibly TRBD1 on 6 matching bases. V lost 1 base and J lost 0, with 12 bases in between. The CDR3 is 16 residues long. CDR1 LGHNA and CDR2 YNFKEQ come from the germline V gene. CDR3 DNA sequence: TGTGCCAGCAGCCAAGCCTGGGACACGACTAACTATGGCTACACCTTC. This encodes CASSQAWDTTNYGYTF.

For this clone: Other DNA sequences from this sample encode an identical CDR3 as well. The V and J genes are TRBV20-1 and TRBJ1-2; D uncertain. Germline values: CDR1 DFQATT, CDR2 SNEGSKA (reference sequence). V gave up 6 bases and J gave up 4 bases, with 9 bases separating them. This CDR3 region has 11 residues. The DNA for the CDR3 is TGCAGTGCAAGCCCGGGCTATGGCTACACCTTC. It codes for CSASPGYGYTF.

J is TRBJ2-7 and V is TRBV5-1, with 12 nucleotides matching TRBD2. V shed 0 bases and J 2 bases; nucleotides not matched to a gene: 0. The CDR3 contains 15 residues. Germline-derived CDR1 and CDR2 are SGHRS and YFSETQ. CDR3 residues: CASSLGTSGAYEQYF. In DNA, the CDR3 is TGCGCCAGCAGCTTGGGGACTAGCGGGGCCTACGAGCAGTACTTC.